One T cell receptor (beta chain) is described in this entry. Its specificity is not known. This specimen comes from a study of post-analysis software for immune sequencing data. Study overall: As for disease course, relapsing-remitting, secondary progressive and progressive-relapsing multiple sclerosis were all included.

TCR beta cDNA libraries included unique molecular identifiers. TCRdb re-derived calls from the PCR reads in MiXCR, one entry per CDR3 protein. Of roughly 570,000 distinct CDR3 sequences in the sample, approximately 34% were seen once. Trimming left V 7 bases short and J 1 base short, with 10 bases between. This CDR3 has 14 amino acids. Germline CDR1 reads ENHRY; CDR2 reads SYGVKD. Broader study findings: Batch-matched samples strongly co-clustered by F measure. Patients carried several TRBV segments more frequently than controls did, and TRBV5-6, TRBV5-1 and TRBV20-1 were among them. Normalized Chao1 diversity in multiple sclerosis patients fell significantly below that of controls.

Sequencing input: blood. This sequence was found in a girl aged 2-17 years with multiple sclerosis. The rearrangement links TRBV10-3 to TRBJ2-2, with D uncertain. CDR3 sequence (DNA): TGTGCCATCACCCCAGGCGGGAACACCGGGGAGCTGTTTTTT. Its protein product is CAITPGGNTGELFF.